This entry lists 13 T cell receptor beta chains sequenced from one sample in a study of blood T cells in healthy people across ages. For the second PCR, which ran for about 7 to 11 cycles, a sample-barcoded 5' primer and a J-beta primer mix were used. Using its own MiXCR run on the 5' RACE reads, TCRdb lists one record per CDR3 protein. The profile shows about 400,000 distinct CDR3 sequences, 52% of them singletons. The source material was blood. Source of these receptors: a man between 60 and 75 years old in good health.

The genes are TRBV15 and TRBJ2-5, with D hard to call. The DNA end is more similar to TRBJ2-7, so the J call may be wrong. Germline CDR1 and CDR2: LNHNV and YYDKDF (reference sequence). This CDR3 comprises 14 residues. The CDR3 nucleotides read TGTGCCACCAGCAGAGGCCGGACGGGCTACGAGCAGTACTTC. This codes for CATSRGRTGYEQYF.

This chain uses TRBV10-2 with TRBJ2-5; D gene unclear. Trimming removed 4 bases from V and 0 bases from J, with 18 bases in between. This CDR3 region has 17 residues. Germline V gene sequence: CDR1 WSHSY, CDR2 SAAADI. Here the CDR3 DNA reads TGCGCCAGCAGTGCCCCTCAAGGAGTCTGGGACCAAGAGACCCAGTACTTC. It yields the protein CASSAPQGVWDQETQYF.

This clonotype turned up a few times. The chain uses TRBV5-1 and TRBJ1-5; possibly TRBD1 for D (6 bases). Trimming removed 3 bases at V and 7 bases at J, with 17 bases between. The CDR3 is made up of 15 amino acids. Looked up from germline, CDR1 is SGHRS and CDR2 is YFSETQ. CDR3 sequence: CASSSGTPPEQPQHF. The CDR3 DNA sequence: TGCGCCAGCAGCTCAGGGACACCCCCGGAGCAGCCCCAGCATTTT.

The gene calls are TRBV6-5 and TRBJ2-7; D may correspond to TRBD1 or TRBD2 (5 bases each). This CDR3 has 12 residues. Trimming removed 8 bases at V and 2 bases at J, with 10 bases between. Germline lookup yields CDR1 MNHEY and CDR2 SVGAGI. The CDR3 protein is CASGEGPYEQYF. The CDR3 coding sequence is TGTGCCAGCGGTGAGGGGCCCTACGAGCAGTACTTC.

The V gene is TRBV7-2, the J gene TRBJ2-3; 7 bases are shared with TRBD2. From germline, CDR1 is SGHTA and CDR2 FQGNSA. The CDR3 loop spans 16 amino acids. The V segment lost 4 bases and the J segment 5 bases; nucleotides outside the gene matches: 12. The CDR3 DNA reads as TGTGCCAGCAGCTCCCCCGGCGGGGGATTTGTAGATACGCAGTATTTT. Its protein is CASSSPGGGFVDTQYF. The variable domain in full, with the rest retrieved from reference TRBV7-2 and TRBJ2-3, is GAGVSQSPSNKVTEKGKDVELRCDPISGHTALYWYRQSLGQGLEFLIYFQGNSAPDKSGLPSDRFSAERTGGSVSTLTIQRTQQEDSAVYLCASSSPGGGFVDTQYFGPGTRLTVL.

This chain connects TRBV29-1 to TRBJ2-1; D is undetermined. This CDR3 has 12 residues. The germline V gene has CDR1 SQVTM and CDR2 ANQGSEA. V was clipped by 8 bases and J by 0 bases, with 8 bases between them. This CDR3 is CSSRVSYNEQFF. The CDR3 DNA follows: TGCAGCTCCCGGGTCTCCTACAATGAGCAGTTCTTC.

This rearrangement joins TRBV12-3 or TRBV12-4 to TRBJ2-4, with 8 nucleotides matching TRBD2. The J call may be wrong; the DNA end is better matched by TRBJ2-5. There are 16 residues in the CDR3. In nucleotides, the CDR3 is TGTGCCAGCAGTCCGGGCGGGGGGCCCAATCAAGAGACCCAGTACTTC. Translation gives CASSPGGGPNQETQYF.

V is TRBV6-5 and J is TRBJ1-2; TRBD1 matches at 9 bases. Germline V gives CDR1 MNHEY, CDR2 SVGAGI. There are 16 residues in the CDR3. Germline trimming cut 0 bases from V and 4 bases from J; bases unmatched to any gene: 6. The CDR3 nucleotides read TGTGCCAGCAGTTACTCCCGGACAGGGGTGGGCTATGGCTACACCTTC. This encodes CASSYSRTGVGYGYTF.

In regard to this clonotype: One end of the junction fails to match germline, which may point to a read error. CDR3 in amino acids: CAGSLGTSTYNEQFF. CDR3 in DNA: TGTGCCGGCAGCCTAGGGACTAGCACTTACAATGAGCAGTTCTTC. This rearrangement joins TRBV3-1 to TRBJ2-1, with 9 bases fitting TRBD2. The CDR3 totals 15 residues. Per germline, CDR1 LGHDT and CDR2 YNNKEL (reference sequence).

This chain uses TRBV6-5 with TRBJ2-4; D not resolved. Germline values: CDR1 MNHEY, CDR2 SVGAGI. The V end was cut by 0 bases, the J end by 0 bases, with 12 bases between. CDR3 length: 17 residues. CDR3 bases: TGTGCCAGCAGTTACTCCGCGGTGGAACTAGCCAAAAACATTCAGTACTTC. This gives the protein CASSYSAVELAKNIQYF.

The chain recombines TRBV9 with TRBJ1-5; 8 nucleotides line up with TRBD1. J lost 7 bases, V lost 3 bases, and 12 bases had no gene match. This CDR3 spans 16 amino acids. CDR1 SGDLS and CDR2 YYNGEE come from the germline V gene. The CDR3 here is CASSAGQGGMGQPQHF. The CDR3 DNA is TGTGCCAGCAGCGCCGGACAGGGTGGAATGGGACAGCCCCAGCATTTT.

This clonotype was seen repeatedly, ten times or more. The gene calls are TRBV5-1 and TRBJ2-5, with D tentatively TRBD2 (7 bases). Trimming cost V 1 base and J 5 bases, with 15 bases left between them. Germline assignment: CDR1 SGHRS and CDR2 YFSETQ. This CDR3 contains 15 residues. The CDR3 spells CASSLRRGGRETQYF. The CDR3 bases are TGCGCCAGCAGCTTGAGGAGGGGGGGTCGGGAGACCCAGTACTTC.

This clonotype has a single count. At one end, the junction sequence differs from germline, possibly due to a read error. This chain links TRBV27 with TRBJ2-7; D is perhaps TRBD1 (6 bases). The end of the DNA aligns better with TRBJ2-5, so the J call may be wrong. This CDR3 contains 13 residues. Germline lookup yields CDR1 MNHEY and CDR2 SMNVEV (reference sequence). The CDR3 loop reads CAGRGRVGETQYF. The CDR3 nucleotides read TGTGCCGGCAGGGGCCGAGTTGGGGAGACCCAGTACTTC.